This TCR beta chain was identified in a study of T cell responses to AZD1222 COVID-19 vaccine. For the study at large: Whether given at about 4 or about 12 weeks, second doses were pooled. Study-level points and caveats: White British people made up most donors, females outnumbered males, and clonal diversity was possibly underestimated. Across the whole spike, CD4 TCRs peaked at regions 160-218 and 743-854. Nearly half of spike-specific TCRs reportedly target unmutated variant regions.

Measured with immunoSEQ multiplex PCR; TCRdb has only the in-frame clones, and not every one. Among around 140,000 clones listed, about 93% were seen once. For this clone: Antigen specificity is unknown.

CDR1 and CDR2 from the germline V gene are SEHNR and FQNEAQ (reference sequence). This CDR3 is 14 amino acids long. The V gene lost 6 bases and the J gene lost 7 bases, with 15 bases spanning the gap. This chain uses TRBV7-9 with TRBJ1-4; unclear D gene. The source of this sequence is an adult in good health. The specimen comprised peripheral blood, sampled on day 0 of AZD1222 vaccination. The CDR3 protein is CASSSSTWGEKLFF. For the CDR3, the DNA is TGTGCCAGCAGTTCAAGCACCTGGGGTGAAAAACTGTTTTTT.